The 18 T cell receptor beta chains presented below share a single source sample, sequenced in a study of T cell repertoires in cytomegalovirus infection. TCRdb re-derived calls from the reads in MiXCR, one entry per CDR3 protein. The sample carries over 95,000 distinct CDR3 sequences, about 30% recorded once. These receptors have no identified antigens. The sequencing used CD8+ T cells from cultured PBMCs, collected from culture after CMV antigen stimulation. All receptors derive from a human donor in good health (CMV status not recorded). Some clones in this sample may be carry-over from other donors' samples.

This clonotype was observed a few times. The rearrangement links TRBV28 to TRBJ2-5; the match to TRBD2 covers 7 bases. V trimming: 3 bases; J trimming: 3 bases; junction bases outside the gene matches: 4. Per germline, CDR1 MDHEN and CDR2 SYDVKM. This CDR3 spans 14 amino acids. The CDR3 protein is CASSFGGLKETQYF. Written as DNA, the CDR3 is TGTGCCAGCAGTTTTGGGGGACTAAAAGAGACCCAGTACTTC.

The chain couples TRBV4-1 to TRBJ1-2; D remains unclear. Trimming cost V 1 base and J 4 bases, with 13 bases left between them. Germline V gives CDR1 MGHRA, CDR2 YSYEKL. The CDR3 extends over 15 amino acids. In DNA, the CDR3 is TGCGCCAGCAGCCAAGCCGAGAGTGATTTCTATGGCTACACCTTC. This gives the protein CASSQAESDFYGYTF.

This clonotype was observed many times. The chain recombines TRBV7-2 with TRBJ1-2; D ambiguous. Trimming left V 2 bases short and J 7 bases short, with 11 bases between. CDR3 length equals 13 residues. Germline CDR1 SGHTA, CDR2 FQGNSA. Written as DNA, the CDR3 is TGTGCCAGCAGCTTATCGGGTGTTAGTGGCTACACCTTC. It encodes CASSLSGVSGYTF.

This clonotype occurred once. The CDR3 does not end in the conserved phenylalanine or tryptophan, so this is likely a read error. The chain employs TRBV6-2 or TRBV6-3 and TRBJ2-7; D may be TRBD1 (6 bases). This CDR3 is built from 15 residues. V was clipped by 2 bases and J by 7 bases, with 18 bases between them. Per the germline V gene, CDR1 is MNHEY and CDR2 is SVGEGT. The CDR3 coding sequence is TGTGCCAGCAGTTACCCACCCGACAGGTTGCGGGAGCAGTACTCC. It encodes CASSYPPDRLREQYS.

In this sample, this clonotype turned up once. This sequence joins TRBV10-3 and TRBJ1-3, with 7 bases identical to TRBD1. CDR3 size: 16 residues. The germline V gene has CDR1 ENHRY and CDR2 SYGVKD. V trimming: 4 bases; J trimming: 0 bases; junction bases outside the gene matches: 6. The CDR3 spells CAISGAGGYSGNTIYF. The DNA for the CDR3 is TGTGCCATCAGTGGGGCAGGGGGATACTCTGGAAACACCATATATTTT.

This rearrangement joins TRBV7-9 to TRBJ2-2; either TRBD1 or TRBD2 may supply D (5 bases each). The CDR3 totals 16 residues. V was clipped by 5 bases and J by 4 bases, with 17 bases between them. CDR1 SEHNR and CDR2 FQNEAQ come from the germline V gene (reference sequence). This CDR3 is CASSQGPGPSTGELFF. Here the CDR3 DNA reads TGTGCCAGCAGCCAGGGCCCGGGACCTTCCACCGGGGAGCTGTTTTTT.

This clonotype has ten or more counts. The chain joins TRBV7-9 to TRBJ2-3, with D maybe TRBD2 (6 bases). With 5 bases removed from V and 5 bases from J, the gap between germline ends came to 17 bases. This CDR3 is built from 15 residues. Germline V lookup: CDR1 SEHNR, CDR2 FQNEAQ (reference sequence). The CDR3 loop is CASSPAIPGEDTQYF. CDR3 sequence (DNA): TGTGCCAGCAGCCCAGCTATCCCGGGGGAAGATACGCAGTATTTT.

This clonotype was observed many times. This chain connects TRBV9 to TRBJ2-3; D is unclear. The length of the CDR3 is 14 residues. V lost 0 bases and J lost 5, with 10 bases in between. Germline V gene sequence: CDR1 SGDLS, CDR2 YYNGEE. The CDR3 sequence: CASSVVGAGDTQYF. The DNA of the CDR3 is TGTGCCAGCAGCGTAGTAGGAGCTGGAGATACGCAGTATTTT.

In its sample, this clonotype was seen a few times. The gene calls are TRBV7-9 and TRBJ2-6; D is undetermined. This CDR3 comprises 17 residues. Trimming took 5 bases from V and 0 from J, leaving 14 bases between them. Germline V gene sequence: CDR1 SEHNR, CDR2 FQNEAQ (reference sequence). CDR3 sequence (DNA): TGTGCCAGCAGCCCCCGCCACCCGACCTCTGGGGCCAACGTCCTGACTTTC. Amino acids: CASSPRHPTSGANVLTF.

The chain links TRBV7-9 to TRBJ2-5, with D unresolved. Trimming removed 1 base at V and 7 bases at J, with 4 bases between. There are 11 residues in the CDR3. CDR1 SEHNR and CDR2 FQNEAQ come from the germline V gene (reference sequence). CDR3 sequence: CASSLEGTQYF. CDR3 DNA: TGTGCCAGCAGCTTAGAGGGGACCCAGTACTTC. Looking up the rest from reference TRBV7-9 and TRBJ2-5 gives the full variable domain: DTGVSQNPRHKITKRGQNVTFRCDPISEHNRLYWYRQTLGQGPEFLTYFQNEAQLEKSRLLSDRFSAERPKGSFSTLEIQRTEQGDSAMYLCASSLEGTQYFGPGTRLLVL.

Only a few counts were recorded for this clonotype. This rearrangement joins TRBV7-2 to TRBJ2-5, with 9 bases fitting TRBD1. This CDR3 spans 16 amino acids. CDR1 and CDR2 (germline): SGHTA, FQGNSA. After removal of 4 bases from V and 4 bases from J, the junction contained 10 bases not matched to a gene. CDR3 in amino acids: CASSYLGQGSAETQYF. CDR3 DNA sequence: TGTGCCAGCAGCTACCTAGGACAGGGGTCGGCAGAGACCCAGTACTTC.

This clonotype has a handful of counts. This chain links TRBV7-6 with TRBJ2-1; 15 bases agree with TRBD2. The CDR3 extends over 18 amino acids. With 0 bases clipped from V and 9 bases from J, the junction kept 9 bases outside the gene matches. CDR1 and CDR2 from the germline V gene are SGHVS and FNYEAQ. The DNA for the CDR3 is TGTGCCAGCAGCTTAGCGGTCCCGGGACTAGCGGGGGGAGGTGAGCAGTTCTTC. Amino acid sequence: CASSLAVPGLAGGGEQFF.

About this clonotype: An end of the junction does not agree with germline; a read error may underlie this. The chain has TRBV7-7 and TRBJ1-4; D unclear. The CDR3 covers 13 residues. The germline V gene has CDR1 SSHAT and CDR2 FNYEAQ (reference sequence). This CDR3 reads CASSLAPEEKLFF. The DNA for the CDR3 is TGTGCTAGCAGCTTAGCTCCAGAGGAAAAACTGTTTTTT. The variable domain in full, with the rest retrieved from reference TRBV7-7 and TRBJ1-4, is GAGVSQSPRYKVTKRGQDVTLRCDPISSHATLYWYQQALGQGPEFLTYFNYEAQPDKSGLPSDRFSAERPEGSISTLTIQRTEQRDSAMYRCASSLAPEEKLFFGSGTQLSVL.

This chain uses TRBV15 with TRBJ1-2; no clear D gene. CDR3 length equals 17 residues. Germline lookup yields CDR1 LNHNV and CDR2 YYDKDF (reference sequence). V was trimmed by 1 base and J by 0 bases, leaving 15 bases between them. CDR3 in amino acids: CATSRVGKLQTNYGYTF. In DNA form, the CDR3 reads TGTGCCACCAGCAGAGTTGGGAAGCTACAAACTAACTATGGCTACACCTTC.

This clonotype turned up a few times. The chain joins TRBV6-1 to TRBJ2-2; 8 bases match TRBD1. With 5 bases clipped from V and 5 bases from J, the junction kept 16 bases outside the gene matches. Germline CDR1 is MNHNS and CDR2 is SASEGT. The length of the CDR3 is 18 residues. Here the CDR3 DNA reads TGTGCCAGCAGTACCCCACCCGTTCAGGGGGCCCCTACCGGGGAGCTGTTTTTT. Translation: CASSTPPVQGAPTGELFF.

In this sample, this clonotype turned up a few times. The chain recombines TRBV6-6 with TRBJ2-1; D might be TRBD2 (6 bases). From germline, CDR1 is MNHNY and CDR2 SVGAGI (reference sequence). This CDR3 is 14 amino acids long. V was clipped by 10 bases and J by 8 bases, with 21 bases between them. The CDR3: CATALLAPVDEQFF. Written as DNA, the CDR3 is TGTGCCACCGCACTACTAGCCCCTGTCGATGAGCAGTTCTTC.

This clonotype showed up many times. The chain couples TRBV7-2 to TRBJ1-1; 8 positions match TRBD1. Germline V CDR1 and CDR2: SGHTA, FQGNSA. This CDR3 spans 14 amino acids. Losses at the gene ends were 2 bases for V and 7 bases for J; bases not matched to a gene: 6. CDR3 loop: CASSLMGTGIEAFF. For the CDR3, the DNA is TGTGCCAGCAGCTTAATGGGGACAGGAATTGAAGCTTTCTTT.

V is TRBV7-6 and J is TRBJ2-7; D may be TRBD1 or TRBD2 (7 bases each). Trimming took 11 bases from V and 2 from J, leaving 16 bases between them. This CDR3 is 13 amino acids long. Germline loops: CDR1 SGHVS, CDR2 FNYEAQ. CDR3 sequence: CAAGGGTTYEQYF. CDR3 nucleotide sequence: TGTGCCGCAGGGGGGGGGACAACCTACGAGCAGTACTTC.